The 17 T cell receptor beta chains presented below share a single source sample, sequenced in a study of Ad26.COV2.S vaccination and SARS-CoV-2 variants. Treatment here: around 19 received Ad26.COV2.S at low or high dose, single or two shots; several received placebo; per-sample allocation not given. Samples were taken on day 63 after the first vaccine or placebo injection. Profiling relied on immunoSEQ multiplex PCR, and the TCRdb table lists in-frame clones only, not all of them. The sample lists approximately 450,000 clones; about nine tenths were seen once. Sample: peripheral blood, taken in a trial of Ad26.COV2.S vaccine versus placebo. All receptors derive from a person between 18 and 65 years old who received the Ad26.COV2.S COVID-19 vaccine or a placebo.

The rearrangement uses TRBV25-1 and TRBJ2-7; D unresolved. In germline, CDR1 is MGHDK, CDR2 SYGVNS. Trimming took off 6 bases at V and 0 bases at J, with 21 bases between the two ends. This CDR3 spans 17 amino acids. CDR3 nucleotide sequence: TGTGCCAGCAGCCCTGCAGCCGGCCAAGTGAGCTCCTACGAGCAGTACTTC. This codes for CASSPAAGQVSSYEQYF.

This chain connects TRBV9 to TRBJ1-1, with D possibly matching TRBD1 (5 bases). This CDR3 is built from 13 residues. Trimming left V 3 bases short and J 7 bases short, with 13 bases between. Germline V CDR1 and CDR2: SGDLS, YYNGEE. The chain's CDR3 is CASSAGNHLEAFF. In DNA, the CDR3 is TGTGCCAGCAGCGCAGGGAACCACCTTGAAGCTTTCTTT.

This clone showed up just a few times. The genes are TRBV5-1 and TRBJ1-6; D unresolved. Trimming stripped 0 bases from V and 9 bases from J, with 1 base between. There are 11 residues in the CDR3. The germline V gene has CDR1 SGHRS and CDR2 YFSETQ. The CDR3 loop is CASSLASPLHF. In DNA form, the CDR3 reads TGCGCCAGCAGCTTGGCTTCACCCCTCCACTTT.

This chain uses TRBV11-2 with TRBJ2-7, with D perhaps matching TRBD1 (6 bases). V lost 6 bases and J lost 3, with 18 bases in between. CDR1 SGHAT and CDR2 FQNNGV come from the germline V gene. The length of the CDR3 is 15 residues. The CDR3 DNA reads TGTGCCAGCAGTTATGACAGGCCACAAAACTACGAGCAGTACTTC. Translating it yields CASSYDRPQNYEQYF. Together with reference TRBV11-2 and TRBJ2-7, the CDR3 gives the full variable domain: EAGVAQSPRYKIIEKRQSVAFWCNPISGHATLYWYQQILGQGPKLLIQFQNNGVVDDSQLPKDRFSAERLKGVDSTLKIQPAKLEDSAVYLCASSYDRPQNYEQYFGPGTRLTVT.

This clone was counted only a few times. The junction and the germline gene differ at one end; a read error may be behind it. This sequence joins TRBV4-1 and TRBJ1-1; D unresolved. The germline CDR1 and CDR2 sequences are MGHRA and YSYEKL. This CDR3 is 13 amino acids long. In DNA form, the CDR3 reads TGCGCCAGCAGCGAAGAAGGGTTCACTGAAGCTTTCTTT. This encodes CASSEEGFTEAFF.

This chain uses TRBV4-2 with TRBJ2-3; no clear D. V lost 0 bases and J 4 bases, leaving 11 bases between the germline ends. This CDR3 region has 15 residues. The germline V gene has CDR1 LGHNA and CDR2 YNFKEQ. The CDR3 DNA reads TGTGCCAGCAGCCAAGACCCGGACGGTGCAGATACGCAGTATTTT. This codes for CASSQDPDGADTQYF.

This sequence joins TRBV10-1 and TRBJ1-1; D not certain. Trimming removed 7 bases from V and 4 bases from J, with 10 bases in between. The germline V gene encodes CDR1 WNHNN and CDR2 SYGVQD (reference sequence). The CDR3 has 12 amino acids. CDR3 sequence: CASTGGLTEAFF. In nucleotides, the CDR3 is TGCGCCAGCACCGGTGGTCTCACTGAAGCTTTCTTT.

The rearrangement joins TRBV18 to TRBJ2-2; no definite D call. V was pared by 3 bases and J by 5 bases, with 7 bases between. The CDR3 is 13 amino acids. Per germline, CDR1 KGHSH and CDR2 LQKENI. The CDR3 here is CASSPLGTGELFF. The CDR3, as DNA: TGTGCCAGCTCACCTTTGGGAACCGGGGAGCTGTTTTTT.

The chain recombines TRBV24-1 with TRBJ1-5; D may be TRBD1 (6 bases). V was trimmed by 4 bases and J by 4 bases, leaving 16 bases between them. Looked up from germline, CDR1 is KGHDR and CDR2 is SFDVKD. The CDR3 covers 16 residues. CDR3 nucleotide sequence: TGTGCCACCAGTGAATCGACAGGCCTTTGGAATCAGCCCCAGCATTTT. The encoded protein is CATSESTGLWNQPQHF.

The chain joins TRBV5-5 to TRBJ2-7, with 7 bases lining up with TRBD2. CDR1 is SGHKS and CDR2 is YYEKEE in the germline V gene (reference sequence). There are 16 residues in the CDR3. The V and J ends lost 2 bases and 3 bases, in that order; junction bases with no gene match: 11. This chain's CDR3 is CASSFELALDIYEQYF. The CDR3 coding sequence is TGTGCCAGCAGCTTTGAACTAGCGCTAGACATCTACGAGCAGTACTTC.

CDR3 in amino acids: CASSLQGFSYEQYF. The CDR3 DNA is TGTGCCAGCAGCTTACAGGGTTTCTCCTACGAGCAGTACTTC. V gene TRBV7-8 combines with J gene TRBJ2-7, with D possibly matching TRBD1 (5 bases). Trimming left V 2 bases short and J 0 bases short, with 8 bases between. Germline assignment: CDR1 SGHVS and CDR2 FQNEAQ. CDR3 size: 14 residues.

V usage is TRBV19 and J usage is TRBJ2-7; D is possibly TRBD1 or TRBD2 (5 bases each). Germline assignment: CDR1 LNHDA and CDR2 SQIVND (reference sequence). This CDR3 contains 13 residues. Trimming left V 7 bases short and J 3 bases short, with 13 bases between. The CDR3, as DNA: TGTGCCAGTACAAGGGGACGGAACTACGAGCAGTACTTC. Its protein is CASTRGRNYEQYF.

This chain uses TRBV10-3 with TRBJ1-1, with D possibly TRBD1 on 6 matching bases. Trimming pared 3 bases from V and 1 base from J, leaving 6 bases between. From germline, CDR1 is ENHRY and CDR2 SYGVKD. CDR3 length equals 13 residues. Here the CDR3 DNA reads TGTGCCATCAGTGACAGGGGGAACACTGAAGCTTTCTTT. Its protein product is CAISDRGNTEAFF.

This clone has a single count. The chain links TRBV28 to TRBJ2-2, with 7 positions matching TRBD1. Germline loops: CDR1 MDHEN, CDR2 SYDVKM. The CDR3 loop spans 17 amino acids. V gave up 4 bases and J gave up 3 bases; unmatched junction bases: 11. This CDR3 is CASSSPHRDSYTGELFF. CDR3 DNA sequence: TGTGCCAGCAGTTCCCCGCACCGGGACAGTTACACCGGGGAGCTGTTTTTT.

The chain carries TRBV6-5 and TRBJ1-6; 8 bases map to TRBD1. Per the germline V gene, CDR1 is MNHEY and CDR2 is SVGAGI. Trimming took 5 bases from V and 10 from J; bases not matched to a gene: 10. This CDR3 spans 15 amino acids. DNA of the CDR3: TGTGCCAGCAGTCCTCGGACAGGGTGGAAATCACCCCTCCACTTT. It is translated as CASSPRTGWKSPLHF.

The rearrangement joins TRBV19 to TRBJ2-1, with 15 bases that match TRBD2. Per germline, CDR1 LNHDA and CDR2 SQIVND (reference sequence). Germline trimming cut 3 bases from V and 3 bases from J; bases unmatched to any gene: 9. The CDR3 is made up of 19 amino acids. CDR3 amino acids: CASSIDPGTSGRFYNEQFF. CDR3 sequence (DNA): TGTGCCAGTAGTATCGACCCCGGGACTAGCGGGAGGTTCTACAATGAGCAGTTCTTC.

The V and J genes are TRBV6-1 and TRBJ1-2; maybe TRBD1 (6 bases). The V gene lost 2 bases and the J gene lost 4 bases, with 11 bases spanning the gap. Germline-derived CDR1 and CDR2 are MNHNS and SASEGT. CDR3 length equals 14 residues. For the CDR3, the DNA is TGTGCCAGCAGTGAACTGTGGGGGGCCTATGGCTACACCTTC. This encodes CASSELWGAYGYTF.